A single sample gave rise to the 16 T cell receptor beta chains below, sequenced in a study of identical twins (dated by TCRdb to the mid-2010s). Library preparation used 5' RACE. Sequencing was performed on an Illumina HiSeq 2000. TCRdb's own reprocessing of the public reads used fastp at Q25 and MiXCR and kept productive beta chains. CDR3 protein duplicates are merged, each entry listing the most common genes and DNA. The sample records 270,000 or so distinct CDR3 sequences, around 8.8% of which are singletons. The ten most abundant clones make up less than 4% of the sample. The sample was also linked to a second study, of yellow fever vaccine responses in identical twins.

The sample comprised CD8+ T cells sorted from blood. The source is a young woman in good health.

The chain is built from TRBV11-3 and TRBJ2-1; D is perhaps TRBD1 (5 bases). This CDR3 contains 17 residues. Germline CDR1 is SGHNT and CDR2 is YENEEA. V shed 0 bases and J shed 2 bases, with 14 bases lying between them. CDR3 DNA: TGTGCCAGCAGCTTAGATAGTGCGACAGAACCCTACAATGAGCAGTTCTTC. Its protein product is CASSLDSATEPYNEQFF.

This clonotype has ten or more counts. The V gene is TRBV7-9, the J gene TRBJ1-1, with 10 nucleotides matching TRBD1. This CDR3 is built from 16 residues. J gave up 5 bases and V 5 bases, and 11 bases lay outside the gene matches. CDR1 is SEHNR and CDR2 is FQNEAQ in the germline V gene (reference sequence). The CDR3 reads CASSPGDRGPRTEAFF. In DNA, the CDR3 is TGTGCCAGCAGCCCCGGGGACAGGGGCCCGAGGACTGAAGCTTTCTTT.

This clonotype was found a few times. The chain joins TRBV5-6 to TRBJ2-7; perhaps TRBD1 as D (5 bases). Per the germline V gene, CDR1 is SGHDT and CDR2 is YYEEEE. V was shortened by 1 base and J by 5 bases, with 13 bases between the two germline ends. CDR3 length: 14 amino acids. The CDR3 sequence: CASSLFQGVHEQYF. The CDR3 coding sequence is TGTGCCAGCAGCTTGTTTCAGGGCGTCCACGAGCAGTACTTC.

This clonotype was counted a few times. The gene calls are TRBV6-1 and TRBJ2-5; D is undetermined. CDR1 MNHNS and CDR2 SASEGT come from the germline V gene. V dropped 3 bases and J dropped 5 bases, with 13 bases sitting between them. There are 14 residues in the CDR3. The CDR3 DNA is TGTGCCAGCAGTGAGTACCACGGTTCGGAGACCCAGTACTTC. This codes for CASSEYHGSETQYF.

The chain joins TRBV28 to TRBJ2-1; TRBD1 matches 9 bases. This CDR3 is built from 17 residues. The ends lost 3 bases at V and 5 bases at J; junction bases unmatched: 11. Germline CDR1 and CDR2: MDHEN and SYDVKM. For the CDR3, the DNA is TGTGCCAGCAGTTTGCCCGGGACAGGGTATCGGAACAATGAGCAGTTCTTC. Protein product: CASSLPGTGYRNNEQFF.

The table lists this clonotype with many counts. V gene TRBV20-1 combines with J gene TRBJ2-1; 7 bases are a match to TRBD1. With 5 bases clipped from V and 2 bases from J, the junction kept 12 bases outside the gene matches. CDR1 is DFQATT and CDR2 is SNEGSKA in the germline V gene (reference sequence). The CDR3 runs 16 residues. CDR3 loop: CSAFPPDRAAYNEQFF. The CDR3 coding sequence is TGCAGTGCTTTTCCCCCTGACAGGGCCGCCTACAATGAGCAGTTCTTC.

This clonotype was seen a few times. The J gene is TRBJ2-3, the V gene TRBV4-1; D unclear. V was shortened by 0 bases and J by 0 bases, with 10 bases between the two germline ends. The CDR3 consists of 16 residues. Per the germline V gene, CDR1 is MGHRA and CDR2 is YSYEKL. The CDR3 sequence: CASSQDQSVSTDTQYF. In DNA form, the CDR3 reads TGCGCCAGCAGCCAAGATCAATCAGTTAGCACAGATACGCAGTATTTT.

This clonotype was seen a few times. The gene calls are TRBV27 and TRBJ2-7; D remains ambiguous. Germline V lookup: CDR1 MNHEY, CDR2 SMNVEV (reference sequence). The germline V and J ends were trimmed by 2 bases and 2 bases, with 10 bases remaining between them. The CDR3 length is 14 residues. CDR3 nucleotide sequence: TGTGCCAGCAGTTTAGGGTTTCCTGCCTACGAGCAGTACTTC. It translates to CASSLGFPAYEQYF.

This clonotype came up many times. This chain connects TRBV29-1 to TRBJ2-7; D may be TRBD1 (5 bases). Germline CDR1 reads SQVTM; CDR2 reads ANQGSEA. The CDR3 length is 12 residues. Between the trimmed V and J ends, which lost 7 bases and 3 bases, there was a span of 13 bases. The CDR3 DNA reads TGCAGCGCCCTCGACAGTAACTACGAGCAGTACTTC. It codes for CSALDSNYEQYF.

This clonotype was picked up a small number of times. V and J are TRBV5-6 and TRBJ1-5, with 7 positions matching TRBD1. The CDR3 spans 17 residues. Germline CDR1 SGHDT, CDR2 YYEEEE. V lost 4 bases and J lost 0; bases outside the gene matches: 10. The CDR3 spells CASSIGTDNYSNQPQHF. CDR3 nucleotides: TGTGCCAGCAGCATCGGGACAGACAATTATAGCAATCAGCCCCAGCATTTT.

In this sample, this clonotype turned up a few times. V gene TRBV7-6 combines with J gene TRBJ2-2; 8 bases agree with TRBD2. Germline-derived CDR1 and CDR2 are SGHVS and FNYEAQ. Unmatched junction bases numbered 6, after V lost 3 bases and J lost 0 bases. This CDR3 is 17 amino acids long. The CDR3 DNA sequence: TGTGCCAGCAGCTTTGGTAGCGGGGATACGAACACCGGGGAGCTGTTTTTT. Protein: CASSFGSGDTNTGELFF.

This clonotype was counted many times. The chain links TRBV6-5 to TRBJ2-3; TRBD1 might be the D (6 bases). Trimming cost V 2 bases and J 3 bases, with 18 bases left between them. Germline-derived CDR1 and CDR2 are MNHEY and SVGAGI. This CDR3 is built from 17 residues. CDR3 protein: CASSYLSQGKGTDTQYF. CDR3 DNA: TGTGCCAGCAGTTACCTAAGCCAGGGGAAAGGAACAGATACGCAGTATTTT.

This sequence joins TRBV30 and TRBJ2-1; 9 bases match TRBD1. V trimming: 1 base; J trimming: 7 bases; junction bases outside the gene matches: 5. This CDR3 has 14 amino acids. Germline CDR1 GTSNPN, CDR2 SVGIG (reference sequence). CDR3 region: CAWSGGQGRNEQFF. The CDR3 nucleotides are TGTGCCTGGAGTGGGGGACAGGGTAGGAATGAGCAGTTCTTC.

The J gene is TRBJ2-2, the V gene TRBV27, with D hard to call. Trimming removed 1 base at V and 0 bases at J, with 9 bases between. The CDR3 is made up of 16 amino acids. Germline V CDR1 and CDR2: MNHEY, SMNVEV (reference sequence). The CDR3 region has the DNA TGTGCCAGCAGTTTATTTGGTAACACGAACACCGGGGAGCTGTTTTTT. Amino acids: CASSLFGNTNTGELFF.

This sequence joins TRBV21-1 and TRBJ2-5; the D call of TRBD1 is as the table states it, not checked on the DNA. TRBV21-1 is given as a pseudogene. This CDR3 has 16 amino acids. The CDR3 region has the DNA TGTGCCAGCAGGAATATGGACAGGGGAACCCAAGAGACCCAGTACTTC. Translating gives CASRNMDRGTQETQYF.

This clonotype was seen more than once but under ten times. J is TRBJ2-7 and V is TRBV20-1, with 9 bases identical to TRBD2. This CDR3 has 14 amino acids. Germline V gene data show CDR1 as DFQATT and CDR2 as SNEGSKA (reference sequence). V lost 6 bases, J lost 4 bases, and 10 bases stayed unmatched. CDR3 DNA sequence: TGCAGTGCAGGCGGGGTAGCGGGAGTATACGAGCAGTACTTC. It specifies CSAGGVAGVYEQYF.